These 20 T cell receptor beta chains were sequenced from one sample in a study of T cells after yellow fever vaccination. TCRdb independently ran MiXCR on the 5' RACE reads; one entry per CDR3 protein. The sample includes approximately 300,000 distinct CDR3 sequences, over 8% of them seen just once. Material: PBMCs, obtained on the day of the first yellow fever vaccination. The origin of the receptors is a man aged 18 to 29 who received the YFV17D yellow fever vaccine.

This clonotype came up a few times. This chain connects TRBV11-2 to TRBJ1-1; D is perhaps TRBD1 (5 bases). V gave up 1 base and J gave up 10 bases, with 10 bases separating them. This CDR3 has 12 residues. Germline loops: CDR1 SGHAT, CDR2 FQNNGV. CDR3 sequence reads: CASSLVSGAAFF. CDR3 nucleotides: TGTGCCAGCAGCTTAGTCTCCGGGGCAGCTTTCTTT.

This clonotype showed up many times. This chain uses TRBV4-1 with TRBJ2-7; no definite D call. Trimming left V 1 base short and J 4 bases short, with 8 bases between. Germline V lookup: CDR1 MGHRA, CDR2 YSYEKL. This CDR3 is built from 13 residues. CDR3 sequence reads: CASSQAQPYEQYF. The CDR3 DNA is TGCGCCAGCAGCCAAGCCCAGCCGTACGAGCAGTACTTC.

The CDR3 region is CATSSQETQYF. The CDR3 coding sequence is TGTGCCACCAGCTCCCAAGAGACCCAGTACTTC. V is TRBV15 and J is TRBJ2-5; D gene uncertain. Deletions cut 5 bases from V and 1 base from J, with 2 bases between. This CDR3 has 11 amino acids. Germline V CDR1 and CDR2: LNHNV, YYDKDF (reference sequence).

This clonotype was seen a single time. The germline gene is not matched at one end of the junction; a read error may be the cause. The chain uses TRBV4-3 and TRBJ2-5; D possibly matches TRBD1 or TRBD2 (6 bases each). This CDR3 spans 15 amino acids. Per germline, CDR1 LGHNA and CDR2 YSLEER. CDR3 nucleotide sequence: TGCTCCAGCAGCCAAGATGCAGGAGGGGGTGAGACCCAGTACTTC. It translates to CSSSQDAGGGETQYF.

This clonotype was counted only a few times. The J gene is TRBJ1-2, the V gene TRBV3-1; 12 positions match TRBD1. The V gene end was trimmed by 1 base and the J gene end by 9 bases; junction bases not matched to a gene: 3. The CDR3 consists of 14 residues. CDR1 is LGHDT, CDR2 YNNKEL, per germline (reference sequence). CDR3 protein: CASSQAGQGASYTF. Here the CDR3 DNA reads TGTGCCAGCAGCCAAGCGGGACAGGGGGCAAGCTACACCTTC.

This clonotype has only a few counts. The chain joins TRBV18 to TRBJ2-7, with D maybe TRBD1 (5 bases). Germline values: CDR1 KGHSH, CDR2 LQKENI. This CDR3 has 16 amino acids. Trimming stripped 3 bases from V and 3 bases from J, with 18 bases between. CDR3 in amino acids: CASSPLIRQSVYEQYF. CDR3 nucleotide sequence: TGTGCCAGCTCACCCCTGATTCGACAGAGTGTCTACGAGCAGTACTTC.

This sequence joins TRBV5-1 and TRBJ2-1; 14 nucleotides line up with TRBD2. The germline V gene has CDR1 SGHRS and CDR2 YFSETQ. Trimming at V came to 2 bases and at J to 9 bases, leaving 7 bases not matched to a gene. The CDR3 spans 16 residues. CDR3 DNA sequence: TGCGCCAGCAGCTTCGGGACTAGCGGGGGTGGCGGTGAGCAGTTCTTC. It yields the protein CASSFGTSGGGGEQFF.

The rearrangement links TRBV20-1 to TRBJ2-1; D call uncertain. V was trimmed by 2 bases and J by 5 bases, leaving 13 bases between them. Looked up from germline, CDR1 is DFQATT and CDR2 is SNEGSKA (reference sequence). This CDR3 has 14 residues. This CDR3 reads CSARPSSLDNEQFF. CDR3 DNA sequence: TGCAGTGCTAGACCCAGCTCCCTTGACAATGAGCAGTTCTTC.

The table lists this clonotype with a few counts. The chain has TRBV5-5 and TRBJ1-5, with D possibly being TRBD1 (5 bases). This CDR3 has 15 residues. CDR1 is SGHKS and CDR2 is YYEKEE in the germline V gene (reference sequence). V was pared by 2 bases and J by 1 base, with 10 bases between. This chain's CDR3 is CASSFRGVSNQPQHF. CDR3 coding DNA: TGTGCCAGCAGCTTTCGGGGGGTGAGCAATCAGCCCCAGCATTTT.

CDR3 coding DNA: TGCAGTGCCGCACGGACAGGGACCGATTCACCCCTCCACTTT. This codes for CSAARTGTDSPLHF. The V and J genes are TRBV20-1 and TRBJ1-6; 8 nucleotides match TRBD1. The V and J ends lost 6 bases and 8 bases, in that order; junction bases with no gene match: 9. The CDR3 covers 14 residues. Germline V lookup: CDR1 DFQATT, CDR2 SNEGSKA (reference sequence).

This clonotype was picked up many times. The rearrangement links TRBV5-1 to TRBJ1-2; possibly TRBD1 for D (5 bases). This CDR3 spans 13 amino acids. Germline V gene sequence: CDR1 SGHRS, CDR2 YFSETQ. The V end was cut by 4 bases, the J end by 7 bases, with 14 bases between. Here the CDR3 reads CASSQGTVVGYTF. The CDR3 DNA is TGCGCCAGCAGCCAAGGGACGGTAGTTGGCTACACCTTC. Filled out from reference TRBV5-1 and TRBJ1-2, the complete variable domain reads KAGVTQTPRYLIKTRGQQVTLSCSPISGHRSVSWYQQTPGQGLQFLFEYFSETQRNKGNFPGRFSGRQFSNSRSEMNVSTLELGDSALYLCASSQGTVVGYTFGSGTRLTVV.

The chain joins TRBV3-1 to TRBJ1-1; D remains unclear. The CDR3 extends over 17 amino acids. The V and J ends lost 0 bases and 1 base respectively, with 15 bases between them. Germline V gives CDR1 LGHDT, CDR2 YNNKEL (reference sequence). The DNA for the CDR3 is TGTGCCAGCAGCCAAGACAGTCCCCTCCATAAGAACACTGAAGCTTTCTTT. Translated: CASSQDSPLHKNTEAFF.

This clonotype was counted ten times or more. CDR3 nucleotide sequence: TGTGCCAGCATCCAGGGTTACGAGCAGTACTTC. As protein: CASIQGYEQYF. The V call is TRBV6-6, the J call TRBJ2-7; tentative D call: TRBD1 (5 bases). Germline CDR1 and CDR2: MNHNY and SVGAGI (reference sequence). This CDR3 has 11 residues. Trimming removed 7 bases from V and 4 bases from J, with 8 bases in between.

The chain links TRBV5-1 to TRBJ2-5; weak D call: TRBD1 (6 bases). CDR1 SGHRS and CDR2 YFSETQ come from the germline V gene. The V gene lost 2 bases and the J gene lost 3 bases, with 8 bases spanning the gap. The CDR3 contains 13 residues. This CDR3 reads CASSFDRKETQYF. DNA of the CDR3: TGCGCCAGCAGCTTCGACAGGAAAGAGACCCAGTACTTC. The variable domain in full, completed from reference TRBV5-1 and TRBJ2-5, reads KAGVTQTPRYLIKTRGQQVTLSCSPISGHRSVSWYQQTPGQGLQFLFEYFSETQRNKGNFPGRFSGRQFSNSRSEMNVSTLELGDSALYLCASSFDRKETQYFGPGTRLLVL.

This chain joins TRBV10-3 and TRBJ1-3, with D tentatively TRBD1 (6 bases). Germline CDR1 and CDR2: ENHRY and SYGVKD. The ends were cut back, 4 bases at V and 0 bases at J, with 13 bases in the middle. The CDR3 contains 16 residues. The CDR3 DNA reads TGTGCCATCAGTGGCCAACAGGGTAGCTCTGGAAACACCATATATTTT. Protein product: CAISGQQGSSGNTIYF.

V usage is TRBV28 and J usage is TRBJ2-1, with 9 bases aligning to TRBD2. The CDR3 length is 15 residues. From germline, CDR1 is MDHEN and CDR2 SYDVKM. The trim removed 8 bases at V and 4 bases at J, leaving 9 bases unmatched. The CDR3 is CASRLLTSGYNEQFF. The CDR3 DNA follows: TGTGCCAGCCGCCTCCTGACTAGCGGATACAATGAGCAGTTCTTC.

This clonotype was seen more than once but under ten times. The chain couples TRBV3-1 to TRBJ2-1; the D is unclear. The CDR3 consists of 16 residues. The germline V and J ends were trimmed by 1 base and 4 bases, with 14 bases remaining between them. Germline assignment: CDR1 LGHDT and CDR2 YNNKEL (reference sequence). The CDR3 bases are TGTGCCAGCAGCCAAGTCTCGAACTCAATATACAATGAGCAGTTCTTC. It translates to CASSQVSNSIYNEQFF.

This clonotype was seen repeatedly, ten times or more. The V gene is TRBV20-1, the J gene TRBJ1-5, with TRBD1 identical over 9 bases. The V gene end was trimmed by 5 bases and the J gene end by 5 bases; junction bases not matched to a gene: 10. The germline V gene has CDR1 DFQATT and CDR2 SNEGSKA (reference sequence). CDR3 size: 15 residues. CDR3 in DNA: TGCAGTGCTTACACAGGGGGCAAGGGGGATCAGCCCCAGCATTTT. Translation gives CSAYTGGKGDQPQHF.

The CDR3 DNA follows: TGTGCCAGCAGCTTAAGGGTTCAGGAACAGCCCCAGCATTTT. Encoded protein: CASSLRVQEQPQHF. The V gene is TRBV7-2, the J gene TRBJ1-5; the D is unclear. Trimming stripped 2 bases from V and 7 bases from J, with 12 bases between. The CDR3 length is 14 residues. Germline-derived CDR1 and CDR2 are SGHTA and FQGNSA.

The chain couples TRBV7-2 to TRBJ1-5, with D perhaps matching TRBD1 (5 bases). Germline V CDR1 and CDR2: SGHTA, FQGNSA. Trimming took 5 bases from V and 6 from J, leaving 17 bases between them. This CDR3 has 15 residues. DNA of the CDR3: TGTGCCAGCAGCGCCGGCGTCAGGGAAGGTCAGCCCCAGCATTTT. It translates to CASSAGVREGQPQHF.